Following are 4 T cell receptor beta chains from one sample sequenced in a study of T cell repertoires in cytomegalovirus infection. TCRdb recomputed calls from the reads with MiXCR, one row per CDR3 protein. This sample has hundreds of thousands of distinct CDR3 sequences, with 20% to 25% found just once. Source material: CD8+ T cells from PBMCs. The receptors were sampled from a human donor in good health (CMV status not recorded). Some clones in this sample may be carry-over from other donors' samples.

This clonotype was picked up many times. The J gene is TRBJ2-2, the V gene TRBV7-2; D may be TRBD1 (6 bases). CDR3 size: 14 residues. Germline V CDR1 and CDR2: SGHTA, FQGNSA. The germline V and J ends were trimmed by 5 bases and 5 bases, with 12 bases remaining between them. The CDR3 sequence: CASSLGHHTGELFF. In nucleotides, the CDR3 is TGTGCCAGCAGCCTGGGACACCATACCGGGGAGCTGTTTTTT.

This clonotype was seen a few times. The CDR3 loop is CASSYVPGEGNQPQHF. Here the CDR3 DNA reads TGTGCCAGCAGTTACGTCCCTGGGGAGGGCAATCAGCCCCAGCATTTT. The chain uses TRBV6-2 or TRBV6-3 and TRBJ1-5; unclear D gene. Germline-derived CDR1 and CDR2 are MNHEY and SVGEGT. The CDR3 extends over 16 amino acids. Trimming cost V 2 bases and J 2 bases, with 13 bases left between them.

The rearrangement links TRBV14 to TRBJ2-2; no definite D call. Looked up from germline, CDR1 is SGHDN and CDR2 is FVKESK. V lost 6 bases, J lost 5 bases, and 16 bases lay in between. The CDR3 sequence is 15 residues long. The DNA of the CDR3 is TGTGCCAGCAGACCAGTAGGTGGGAAGACCGGGGAGCTGTTTTTT. Protein product: CASRPVGGKTGELFF.

This chain links TRBV6-5 with TRBJ2-2; 11 bases are shared with TRBD1. From germline, CDR1 is MNHEY and CDR2 SVGAGI. J gave up 7 bases and V 5 bases, and 6 bases lay outside the gene matches. This CDR3 is 15 amino acids long. The CDR3 nucleotides read TGTGCCAGCAGTCTCGGACAGGGGGCGATCGGGGAGCTGTTTTTT. Its protein is CASSLGQGAIGELFF.